These 8 T cell receptor beta chains were sequenced from one sample in a study of CD8 T cells in ankylosing spondylitis. Study-wide results and limits: There was a TCR beta motif, made of fewer than 10 highly homologous variants, that appeared characteristic of ankylosing spondylitis blood.

TCRdb analysed the 5' RACE reads with MiXCR anew, one entry per CDR3 protein. Of around 770,000 distinct CDR3 sequences listed, 12% are singletons. The antigens for these receptors are not known. The sequencing sample was made of blood, either unsorted or a sorted T cell fraction (not recorded which). Source of these receptors: a male donor with ankylosing spondylitis.

This clonotype appeared many times. CDR3: CSAPTLTKTQYF. CDR3 DNA sequence: TGCAGTGCCCCGACCCTCACGAAGACCCAGTACTTC. The rearrangement joins TRBV20-1 to TRBJ2-5; unclear D gene. Germline V gene lookup returns CDR1 DFQATT and CDR2 SNEGSKA (reference sequence). Trimming took off 6 bases at V and 6 bases at J, with 14 bases between the two ends. This CDR3 contains 12 residues.

This chain connects TRBV20-1 to TRBJ1-4; D gene unclear. The CDR3 is made up of 14 amino acids. The V end lost 2 bases, the J end lost 6 bases, and 13 bases lay between the germline ends. The germline CDR1 and CDR2 sequences are DFQATT and SNEGSKA (reference sequence). CDR3 nucleotides: TGCAGTGCTAGATTGGCCCGGGAGGATGAAAAACTGTTTTTT. This gives the protein CSARLAREDEKLFF.

This chain links TRBV7-2 with TRBJ2-7; the D gene could be TRBD1 or TRBD2 (5 bases each). This CDR3 region has 13 residues. From germline, CDR1 is SGHTA and CDR2 FQGNSA. Trimming shortened V by 5 bases and J by 6 bases, and 14 bases separated the two germline ends. The CDR3 here is CASSLSRDGEQYF. In DNA, the CDR3 is TGTGCCAGCAGCCTCTCTCGGGACGGCGAGCAGTACTTC.

This clonotype was seen a handful of times. The V and J genes are TRBV6-1 and TRBJ2-2; 7 bases fit TRBD2. Germline V gene data show CDR1 as MNHNS and CDR2 as SASEGT. Unmatched junction bases numbered 11, after V lost 9 bases and J lost 10 bases. The length of the CDR3 is 13 residues. CDR3 residues: CASSAGGRVELFF. CDR3 nucleotide sequence: TGTGCCAGTTCGGCCGGAGGGAGGGTGGAGCTGTTTTTT.

There are many counts of this clonotype. The gene calls are TRBV6-1 and TRBJ1-1; D may be TRBD1 (6 bases). The CDR3 has 13 residues. Between the trimmed V and J ends, which lost 8 bases and 0 bases, there was a span of 10 bases. Germline V CDR1 and CDR2: MNHNS, SASEGT. The CDR3 here is CASQQGLNTEAFF. The CDR3 region has the DNA TGTGCCAGCCAACAGGGCTTGAACACTGAAGCTTTCTTT.

The chain joins TRBV20-1 to TRBJ1-6; no clear D. Trimming cost V 6 bases and J 5 bases, with 17 bases left between them. The CDR3 contains 15 residues. CDR1 is DFQATT and CDR2 is SNEGSKA in the germline V gene (reference sequence). This CDR3 is CSARVQETNNSPLHF. DNA for the CDR3: TGCAGTGCCCGGGTTCAGGAGACAAATAATTCACCCCTCCACTTT.

The V call is TRBV12-3 or TRBV12-4, the J call TRBJ1-5, with D perhaps TRBD1 (6 bases). The CDR3 runs 14 residues. Deletions cut 4 bases from V and 12 bases from J, with 19 bases between. The chain's CDR3 is CASSWGGGNQCQHF. CDR3 in DNA: TGTGCCAGCAGTTGGGGGGGGGGCAATCAGTGCCAGCATTTT.

This clonotype was found a few times. The chain carries TRBV9 and TRBJ2-7; the D is unclear. Trimming shortened V by 2 bases and J by 0 bases, and 9 bases separated the two germline ends. CDR3 length: 14 residues. Germline values: CDR1 SGDLS, CDR2 YYNGEE. Here the CDR3 reads CASSVDGSSYEQYF. Here the CDR3 DNA reads TGTGCCAGCAGCGTGGACGGCAGCTCCTACGAGCAGTACTTC.